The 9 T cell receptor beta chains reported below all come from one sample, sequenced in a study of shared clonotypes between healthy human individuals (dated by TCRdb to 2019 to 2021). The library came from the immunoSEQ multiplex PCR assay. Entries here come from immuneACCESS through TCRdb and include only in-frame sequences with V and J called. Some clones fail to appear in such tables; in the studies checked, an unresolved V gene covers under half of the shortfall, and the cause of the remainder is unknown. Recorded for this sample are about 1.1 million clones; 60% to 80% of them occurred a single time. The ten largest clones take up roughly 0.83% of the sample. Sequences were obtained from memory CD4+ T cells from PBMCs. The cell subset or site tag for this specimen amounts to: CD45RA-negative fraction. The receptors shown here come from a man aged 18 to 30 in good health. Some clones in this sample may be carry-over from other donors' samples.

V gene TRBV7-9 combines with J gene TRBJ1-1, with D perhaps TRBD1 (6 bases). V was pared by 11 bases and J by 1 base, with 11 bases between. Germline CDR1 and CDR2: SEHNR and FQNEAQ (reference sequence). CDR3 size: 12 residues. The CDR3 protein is CAGGGRNTEAFF. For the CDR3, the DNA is TGTGCCGGTGGGGGCAGGAACACTGAAGCTTTCTTT.

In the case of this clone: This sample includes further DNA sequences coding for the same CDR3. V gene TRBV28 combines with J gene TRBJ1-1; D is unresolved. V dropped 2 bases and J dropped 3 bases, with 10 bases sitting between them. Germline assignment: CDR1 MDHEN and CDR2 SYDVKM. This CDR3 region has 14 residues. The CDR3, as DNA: TGTGCCAGCAGTTTAAGTCGCGGGGACACTGAAGCTTTCTTT. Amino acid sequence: CASSLSRGDTEAFF.

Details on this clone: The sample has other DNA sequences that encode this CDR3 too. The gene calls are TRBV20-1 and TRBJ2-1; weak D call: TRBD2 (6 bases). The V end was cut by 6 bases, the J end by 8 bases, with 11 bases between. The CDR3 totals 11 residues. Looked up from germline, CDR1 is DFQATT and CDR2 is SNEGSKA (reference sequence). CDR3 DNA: TGCAGTGCCGGGACTGCCGATGAGCAGTTCTTC. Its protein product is CSAGTADEQFF.

This CDR3 is CASSPPGPIAGEQYF. The DNA of the CDR3 is TGTGCCAGCAGCCCGCCGGGCCCCATAGCAGGGGAGCAGTACTTC. The V gene is TRBV7-8, the J gene TRBJ2-7; maybe TRBD1 (5 bases). V dropped 5 bases and J dropped 7 bases, with 21 bases sitting between them. Germline V lookup: CDR1 SGHVS, CDR2 FQNEAQ. CDR3 size: 15 residues.

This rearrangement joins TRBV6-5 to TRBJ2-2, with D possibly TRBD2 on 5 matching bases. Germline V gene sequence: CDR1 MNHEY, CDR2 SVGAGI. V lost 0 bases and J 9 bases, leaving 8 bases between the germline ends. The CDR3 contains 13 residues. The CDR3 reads CASSYSEGRELFF. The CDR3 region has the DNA TGTGCCAGCAGTTACTCTGAGGGCCGGGAGCTGTTTTTT.

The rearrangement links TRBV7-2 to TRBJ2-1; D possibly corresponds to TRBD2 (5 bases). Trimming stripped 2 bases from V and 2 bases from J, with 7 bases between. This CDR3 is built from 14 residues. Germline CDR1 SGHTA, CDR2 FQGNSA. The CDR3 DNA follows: TGTGCCAGCAGCTTACTCGGGACCTACAATGAGCAGTTCTTC. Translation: CASSLLGTYNEQFF.

In DNA, the CDR3 is TGTGCTAGTGCGAACGGTAATCAGCCCCAGCATTTT. This sequence encodes CASANGNQPQHF. The J gene is TRBJ1-5, the V gene TRBV12-5; D remains ambiguous. Germline values: CDR1 LGHNT, CDR2 FRNRAP. The germline V and J ends were trimmed by 7 bases and 4 bases, with 8 bases remaining between them. This CDR3 comprises 12 residues.

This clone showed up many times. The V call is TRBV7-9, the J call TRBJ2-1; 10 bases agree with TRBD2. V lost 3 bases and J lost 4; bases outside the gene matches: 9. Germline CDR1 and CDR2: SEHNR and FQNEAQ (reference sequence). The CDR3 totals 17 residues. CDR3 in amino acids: CASSLGTLAGAYNEQFF. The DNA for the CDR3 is TGTGCCAGCAGCTTGGGGACTCTAGCGGGGGCATACAATGAGCAGTTCTTC.

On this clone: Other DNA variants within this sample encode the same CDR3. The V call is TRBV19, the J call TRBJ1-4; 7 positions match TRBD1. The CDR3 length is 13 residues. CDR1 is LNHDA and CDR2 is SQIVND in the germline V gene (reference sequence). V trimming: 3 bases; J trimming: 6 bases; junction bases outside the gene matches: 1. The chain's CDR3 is CASSIDRDEKLFF. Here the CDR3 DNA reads TGTGCCAGTAGTATTGACAGGGATGAAAAACTGTTTTTT.